This TCR beta chain was documented in a study of cytomegalovirus exposure and HLA in healthy donors. Study background: Later analysis reported that the roughly 120 validation repertoires shared the platform of the 650 to 700 first-cohort repertoires. Regarding the study as a whole: TCR beta chains numbering some 160 were designated cytomegalovirus-associated. Most TCR sequences showed up rarely, but some public TCRs showed up in many donors.

The trim removed 3 bases at V and 9 bases at J, leaving 6 bases unmatched. Germline V gene data show CDR1 as MNHNS and CDR2 as SASEGT. This CDR3 has 13 residues. The donors were part of the validation cohort of roughly 110 subjects. That cohort was separate from the first cohort, which comprised about 670 subjects. TCRdb's copy holds only in-frame clones and misses some; the assay was immunoSEQ multiplex PCR. The sample has around 240,000 clones; 90% are singletons. Worth noting for this clone: Antigen: not known.

The chain uses TRBV6-1 and TRBJ1-2; TRBD1 matches at 8 bases. The TCR sequence derives from a woman younger than 30 in good health and CMV-seronegative. Sequencing input: PBMCs. The DNA for the CDR3 is TGTGCCAGCAGTGATCCCAGGGGGCTGAGCTACACCTTC. Protein product: CASSDPRGLSYTF.